The present TCR beta chain was sequenced within a study of T cells in Graves' hyperthyroidism and ophthalmopathy. This clonotype was seen only a few times. Using RNA transcripts as the source, TCR beta CDR3 regions were amplified. HTBI primers drove first-round RT-PCR of the TCR CDR3. TCRdb processed the multiplex PCR reads anew with MiXCR; each CDR3 protein has one entry. The sample contains approximately 710,000 distinct CDR3 sequences, around a sixth of which appear only once. The definition of stable Graves' hyperthyroidism was no ophthalmopathy progression within 18 months. Hyperthyroidism patients were newly diagnosed, had disease duration under 2 months, and were aged 18 to 65 years. PBMCs came from over 8.5 ml fresh peripheral blood. The germline gives CDR1 MDHEN, CDR2 SYDVKM. V lost 4 bases and J lost 7, with 10 bases in between. The CDR3 runs to 13 residues.

Material for sequencing was blood. The sequence derives from a man aged 50-60 years with Graves' hyperthyroidism. The chain uses TRBV28 and TRBJ2-2, with no clear D. The CDR3 sequence is CASSSNTLGELFF. CDR3 in DNA: TGTGCCAGCAGTTCTAATACCCTCGGGGAGCTGTTTTTT.